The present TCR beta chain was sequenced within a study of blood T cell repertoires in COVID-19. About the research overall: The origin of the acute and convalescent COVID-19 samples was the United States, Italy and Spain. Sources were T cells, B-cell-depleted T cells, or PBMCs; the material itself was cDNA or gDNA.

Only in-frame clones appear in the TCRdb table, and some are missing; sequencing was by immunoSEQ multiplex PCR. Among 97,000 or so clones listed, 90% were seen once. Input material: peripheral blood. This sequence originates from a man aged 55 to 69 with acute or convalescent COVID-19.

CDR3 DNA: TGTGCCAGTAGTAAACAGACAGGGGGCAATCAGCCCCAGCATTTT. Translating gives CASSKQTGGNQPQHF. The chain carries TRBV19 and TRBJ1-5; 8 bases agree with TRBD1. V was pared by 4 bases and J by 2 bases, with 4 bases of the junction left unmatched. Germline CDR1 reads LNHDA; CDR2 reads SQIVND (reference sequence). The CDR3 runs 15 residues.